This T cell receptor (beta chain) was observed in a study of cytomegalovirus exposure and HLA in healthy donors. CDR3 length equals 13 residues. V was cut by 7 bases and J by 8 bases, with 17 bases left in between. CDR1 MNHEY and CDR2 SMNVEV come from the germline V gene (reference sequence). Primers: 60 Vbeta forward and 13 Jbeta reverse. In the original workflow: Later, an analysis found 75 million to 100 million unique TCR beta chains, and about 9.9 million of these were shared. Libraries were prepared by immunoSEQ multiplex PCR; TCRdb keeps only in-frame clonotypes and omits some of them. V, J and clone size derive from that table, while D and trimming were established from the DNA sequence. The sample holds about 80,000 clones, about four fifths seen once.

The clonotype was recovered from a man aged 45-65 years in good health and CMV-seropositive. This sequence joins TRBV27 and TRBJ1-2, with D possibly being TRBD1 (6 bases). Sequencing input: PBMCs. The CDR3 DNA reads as TGTGCCAGCAAGGGGGACACGGCATTGGGCTACACCTTC. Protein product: CASKGDTALGYTF.